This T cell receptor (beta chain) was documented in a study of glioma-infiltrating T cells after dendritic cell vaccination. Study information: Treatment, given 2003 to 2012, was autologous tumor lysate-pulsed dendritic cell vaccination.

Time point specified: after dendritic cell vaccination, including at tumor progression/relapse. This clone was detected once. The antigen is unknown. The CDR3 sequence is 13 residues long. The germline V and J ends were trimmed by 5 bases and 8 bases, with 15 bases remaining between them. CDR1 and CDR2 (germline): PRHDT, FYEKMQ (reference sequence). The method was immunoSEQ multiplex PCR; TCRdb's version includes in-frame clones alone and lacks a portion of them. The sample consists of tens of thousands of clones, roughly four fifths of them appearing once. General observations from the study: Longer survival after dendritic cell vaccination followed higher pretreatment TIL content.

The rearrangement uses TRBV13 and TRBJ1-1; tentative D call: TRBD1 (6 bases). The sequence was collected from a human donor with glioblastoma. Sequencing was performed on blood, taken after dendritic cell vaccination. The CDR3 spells CASSPEGGLEAFF. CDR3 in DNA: TGTGCCAGCAGCCCCGAGGGGGGGCTGGAAGCTTTCTTT. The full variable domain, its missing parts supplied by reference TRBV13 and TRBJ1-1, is AAGVIQSPRHLIKEKRETATLKCYPIPRHDTVYWYQQGPGQDPQFLISFYEKMQSDKGSIPDRFSAQQFSDYHSELNMSSLELGDSALYFCASSPEGGLEAFFGQGTRLTVV.